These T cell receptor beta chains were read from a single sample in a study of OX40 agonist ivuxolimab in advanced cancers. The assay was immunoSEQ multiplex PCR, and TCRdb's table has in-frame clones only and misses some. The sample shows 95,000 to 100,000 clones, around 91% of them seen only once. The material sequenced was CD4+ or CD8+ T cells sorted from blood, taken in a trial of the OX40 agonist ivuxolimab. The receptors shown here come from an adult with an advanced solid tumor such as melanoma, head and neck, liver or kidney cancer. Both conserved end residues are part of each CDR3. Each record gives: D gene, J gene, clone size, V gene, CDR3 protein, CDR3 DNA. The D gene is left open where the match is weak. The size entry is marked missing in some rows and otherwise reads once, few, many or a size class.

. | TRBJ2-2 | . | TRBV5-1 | CASTMIPGRGTGELFF | TGCGCCAGCACCATGATCCCCGGGCGAGGGACCGGGGAGCTGTTTTTT
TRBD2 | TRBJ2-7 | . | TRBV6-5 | CASSLGAGGAYEQYF | TGTGCCAGCAGCTTGGGAGCGGGAGGAGCCTACGAGCAGTACTTC
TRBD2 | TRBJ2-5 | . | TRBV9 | CASSVASGRAEETQYF | TGTGCCAGCAGCGTAGCTAGCGGGAGGGCCGAGGAGACCCAGTACTTC
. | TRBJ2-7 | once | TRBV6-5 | CASSYSSGFASYEQYF | TGTGCCAGCAGTTACTCATCGGGGTTCGCCTCCTACGAGCAGTACTTC
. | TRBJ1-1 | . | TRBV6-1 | CASSEALLGRRNTEAFF | TGTGCCAGCAGTGAAGCACTACTAGGACGGCGGAACACTGAAGCTTTCTTT
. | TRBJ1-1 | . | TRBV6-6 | CASSYGGDTEAFF | TGTGCCAGCAGTTACGGCGGGGACACTGAAGCTTTCTTT
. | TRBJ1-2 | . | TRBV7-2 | CASSLAAAPGDYGYTF | TGTGCCAGCAGCTTAGCGGCCGCCCCCGGGGACTATGGCTACACCTTC
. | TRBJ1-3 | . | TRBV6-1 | CASTRGYSGNTIYF | TGTGCCAGCACCCGGGGGTACTCTGGAAACACCATATATTTT
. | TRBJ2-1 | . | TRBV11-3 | CASSLSSVSADEQFF | TGTGCCAGCAGCCTTTCCTCGGTTTCGGCTGATGAGCAGTTCTTC
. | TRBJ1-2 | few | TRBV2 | CASSELTANYGYTF | TGTGCCAGCAGTGAACTCACAGCAAACTATGGCTACACCTTC
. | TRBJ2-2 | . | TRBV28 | CASSLLASNTGELFF | TGTGCCAGCAGTTTGCTAGCGAGCAACACCGGGGAGCTGTTTTTT
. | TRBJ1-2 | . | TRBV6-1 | CASLRGGYGYTF | TGTGCCAGCCTTAGGGGGGGGTATGGCTACACCTTC
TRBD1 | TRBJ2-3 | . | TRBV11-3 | CASSLYQGVTDTQYF | TGTGCCAGCAGCTTATACCAGGGGGTGACAGATACGCAGTATTTT
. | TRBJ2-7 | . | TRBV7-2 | CASSLALNVREQYF | TGTGCCAGCAGCTTAGCGCTGAACGTTCGCGAGCAGTACTTC
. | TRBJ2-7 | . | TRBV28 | CASSLSQGQTLTYEQYF | TGTGCCAGCAGTCTATCACAGGGACAAACTTTGACCTACGAGCAGTACTTC
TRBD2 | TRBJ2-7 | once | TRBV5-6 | CASSLAGGGERSYEQYF | TGTGCCAGCAGCCTGGCCGGGGGAGGGGAAAGATCTTACGAGCAGTACTTC
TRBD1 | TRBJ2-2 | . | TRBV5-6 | CASSGGQGRSTGELFF | TGTGCCAGCAGCGGCGGACAGGGACGTAGCACCGGGGAGCTGTTTTTT
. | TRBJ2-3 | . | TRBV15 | CATSPSGAVAADTQYF | TGTGCCACCAGCCCCTCGGGGGCAGTCGCCGCAGATACGCAGTATTTT
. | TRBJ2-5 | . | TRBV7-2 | CASSLRLGGQETQYF | TGTGCCAGCAGCTTAAGATTGGGGGGTCAAGAGACCCAGTACTTC
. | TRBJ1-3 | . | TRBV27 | CASMGVGNTIYF | TGTGCCAGCATGGGGGTCGGAAACACCATATATTTT
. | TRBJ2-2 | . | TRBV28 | CASSFPGFTGELFF | TGTGCCAGCAGTTTCCCGGGATTCACCGGGGAGCTGTTTTTT
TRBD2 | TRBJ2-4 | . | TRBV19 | CASSMAQGLAGTHGDKNIQYF | TGTGCCAGTAGTATGGCACAGGGACTAGCGGGCACCCATGGGGACAAAAACATTCAGTACTTC
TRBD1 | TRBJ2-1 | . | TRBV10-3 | CAISGQGDDNEQFF | TGTGCCATCAGTGGACAGGGGGATGACAATGAGCAGTTCTTC
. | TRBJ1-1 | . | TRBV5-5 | CASSLSIRGDTEAFF | TGTGCCAGCAGCTTGAGTATTCGTGGGGACACTGAAGCTTTCTTT
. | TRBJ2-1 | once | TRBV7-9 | CASSLTLAGSYNEQFF | TGTGCCAGCAGCTTAACACTAGCAGGCTCCTACAATGAGCAGTTCTTC
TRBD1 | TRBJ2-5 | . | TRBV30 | CAWSAGTGAQETQYF | TGTGCCTGGAGTGCCGGGACAGGCGCCCAAGAGACCCAGTACTTC
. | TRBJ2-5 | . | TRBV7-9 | CASTGGETQYF | TGTGCCAGCACCGGGGGCGAGACCCAGTACTTC
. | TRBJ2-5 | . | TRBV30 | CAWRRRDVYQETQYF | TGTGCCTGGAGACGGAGGGATGTGTACCAAGAGACCCAGTACTTC
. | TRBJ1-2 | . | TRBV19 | CASSITDNNYGYTF | TGTGCCAGTAGTATAACGGACAATAACTATGGCTACACCTTC
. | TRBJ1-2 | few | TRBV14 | CASSLLTGGYTF | TGTGCCAGCAGCCTCTTAACGGGTGGCTACACCTTC
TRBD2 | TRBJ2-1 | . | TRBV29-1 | CSAPSGGVYGEQFF | TGCAGCGCCCCTAGCGGGGGGGTGTATGGTGAGCAGTTCTTC
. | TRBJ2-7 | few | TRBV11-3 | CASSLDGQIIAYEQYF | TGTGCCAGCAGCTTAGATGGCCAGATAATTGCCTACGAGCAGTACTTC
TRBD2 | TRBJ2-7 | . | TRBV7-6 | CASSLAPGLASEQYF | TGTGCCAGCAGCTTAGCGCCTGGACTAGCGTCCGAGCAGTACTTC
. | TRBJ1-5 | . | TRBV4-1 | CASSQDYGRGELQPQHF | TGCGCCAGCAGCCAAGATTACGGCAGGGGAGAGCTTCAGCCCCAGCATTTT
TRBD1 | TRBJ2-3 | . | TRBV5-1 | CASSLSGTGKDTQYF | TGCGCCAGCAGCTTGTCTGGGACAGGCAAAGATACGCAGTATTTT
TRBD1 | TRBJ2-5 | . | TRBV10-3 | CAISDGYRGVGETQYF | TGTGCCATCAGTGACGGCTACAGGGGGGTCGGAGAGACCCAGTACTTC
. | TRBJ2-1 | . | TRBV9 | CASSPHGGSYNEQFF | TGTGCCAGCAGCCCCCACGGGGGCTCCTACAATGAGCAGTTCTTC